This T cell receptor (beta chain) was sequenced for a study of CD8+CD57+ T cells in acquired aplastic anemia. The CDR3 totals 14 residues. Looked up from germline, CDR1 is ENHRY and CDR2 is SYGVKD. The study profiled TCR beta VDJ and CDR3 using genomic DNA as template. Using its own MiXCR run on the reads, TCRdb lists one record per CDR3 protein. The sample includes around 190,000 distinct CDR3 sequences, around 59% of them seen just once. In its sample, this clonotype was seen once. Its ends do not fully match the called genes, so a read error is possible. This sequence originates from a human donor in good health, serving as a control. The J gene is TRBJ1-2, the V gene TRBV10-3, with 8 bases fitting TRBD1. The specimen sequenced was sorted CD4+, CD8+, or CD8+CD57+ T cells (not recorded which) from PBMCs. The CDR3 region has the DNA TGTGCCAGCAGTTACAGTCAGGGGGCGAGAGGCTACACCTTC. Protein sequence: CASSYSQGARGYTF.